This entry lists 20 T cell receptor beta chains sequenced from one sample in a study of CD8+ T cells in alopecia areata. This sample's treatment: oral pan-JAK inhibitor, 5-10 mg twice daily. cDNA reverse transcribed from extracted RNA served as the sequencing template. The assay was immunoSEQ multiplex PCR, and TCRdb's table has in-frame clones only and misses some. The sample lists 200,000 to 250,000 clones, 50% to 60% occurring once. This specimen was CD4+ T cells sorted from blood, taken at week 4, from a patient treated with tofacitinib. These receptors all come from a human donor with alopecia areata.

The V and J genes are TRBV5-1 and TRBJ2-5; 13 bases match TRBD2. Trimming took 4 bases from V and 2 from J; bases not matched to a gene: 2. The CDR3 spans 15 residues. Germline CDR1 is SGHRS and CDR2 is YFSETQ. CDR3 in DNA: TGCGCCAGCAGCGGGGGACTAGCGGGGCAAGAGACCCAGTACTTC. Encoded protein: CASSGGLAGQETQYF.

The chain couples TRBV25-1 to TRBJ1-6; maybe TRBD1 (5 bases). Germline V CDR1 and CDR2: MGHDK, SYGVNS. V was pared by 8 bases and J by 6 bases, with 8 bases between. This CDR3 is 12 amino acids long. CDR3 nucleotide sequence: TGTGCCAGCGGACATTCTAATTCACCCCTCCACTTT. Protein product: CASGHSNSPLHF.

On this clone: At the DNA level, this CDR3 is encoded by other sequences in the same sample as well. The rearrangement joins TRBV7-9 to TRBJ1-5; D not certain. Trimming left V 8 bases short and J 4 bases short, with 6 bases between. CDR3 size: 11 residues. Per germline, CDR1 SEHNR and CDR2 FQNEAQ (reference sequence). CDR3 sequence: CASGQNQPQHF. In nucleotides, the CDR3 is TGTGCCAGCGGCCAAAATCAGCCCCAGCATTTT.

The CDR3 loop is CASTFGGTGGSPLHF. CDR3 nucleotide sequence: TGTGCCAGCACCTTCGGGGGGACAGGGGGATCACCCCTCCACTTT. V usage is TRBV7-8 and J usage is TRBJ1-6, with 11 bases matching TRBD1. The CDR3 is 15 amino acids. Germline values: CDR1 SGHVS, CDR2 FQNEAQ. V trimming: 7 bases; J trimming: 10 bases; junction bases outside the gene matches: 9.

The J gene is TRBJ1-2, the V gene TRBV29-1; possibly TRBD1 for D (5 bases). The germline CDR1 and CDR2 sequences are SQVTM and ANQGSEA. This CDR3 has 13 residues. Trimming took 4 bases from V and 3 from J, leaving 12 bases between them. The CDR3 DNA sequence: TGCAGCGTTGTCCTCTCGGGACACTATGGCTACACCTTC. Its translation: CSVVLSGHYGYTF.

This clone was picked up one time. This chain uses TRBV5-1 with TRBJ2-5; D call uncertain. Between the trimmed V and J ends, which lost 6 bases and 5 bases, there was a span of 14 bases. The CDR3 has 13 residues. Germline V lookup: CDR1 SGHRS, CDR2 YFSETQ. CDR3 bases: TGCGCCAGCACCAAATCAAGTCAGGAGACCCAGTACTTC. The encoded protein is CASTKSSQETQYF.

The V and J genes are TRBV4-3 and TRBJ1-6, with 7 bases fitting TRBD1. This CDR3 spans 15 amino acids. After removal of 4 bases from V and 7 bases from J, the junction contained 7 bases not matched to a gene. CDR1 is LGHNA, CDR2 YSLEER, per germline. The chain's CDR3 is CASSPPGQPNSPLHF. DNA of the CDR3: TGCGCCAGCAGCCCTCCGGGACAGCCAAATTCACCCCTCCACTTT.

The chain uses TRBV18 and TRBJ1-2, with D possibly being TRBD1 (5 bases). The CDR3 totals 15 residues. The V end was cut by 3 bases, the J end by 0 bases, with 11 bases between. CDR1 and CDR2 (germline): KGHSH, LQKENI. CDR3 bases: TGTGCCAGCTCACCTACCGGGACGCCTAACTATGGCTACACCTTC. Its protein product is CASSPTGTPNYGYTF.

On this clone: This clone may be a read error of a much larger clone one base away. The chain is built from TRBV9 and TRBJ2-6; the D is unclear. The CDR3 is 13 amino acids. Trimming shortened V by 6 bases and J by 0 bases, and 4 bases separated the two germline ends. CDR1 and CDR2 (germline): SGDLS, YYNGEE. The CDR3 DNA reads as TGTGCCAGCACCGGCTCTGGGGCCAACGTCCTGACTTTC. As protein: CASTGSGANVLTF.

The V gene is TRBV6-1, the J gene TRBJ2-1; D uncertain. Germline CDR1 MNHNS, CDR2 SASEGT. V lost 5 bases to trimming and J lost 4 bases, with 6 bases between them. The CDR3 consists of 12 residues. The CDR3 loop reads CASSPPYNEQFF. The CDR3 coding sequence is TGTGCCAGCAGTCCACCGTACAATGAGCAGTTCTTC.

The chain joins TRBV18 to TRBJ1-2; D perhaps matches TRBD1 (5 bases). Germline V gene sequence: CDR1 KGHSH, CDR2 LQKENI. The CDR3 contains 16 residues. Trimming removed 5 bases from V and 2 bases from J, with 18 bases in between. The CDR3 bases are TGTGCCAGCTCATCCGCTCTAACCGGGGCCAACTATGGCTACACCTTC. Translation gives CASSSALTGANYGYTF.

This clone was detected a few times. The gene calls are TRBV5-5 and TRBJ1-5; 8 nucleotides agree with TRBD1. The CDR3 covers 14 residues. Trimming removed 4 bases from V and 7 bases from J; junction bases left unmatched: 7. The germline gives CDR1 SGHKS, CDR2 YYEKEE (reference sequence). The CDR3 is CASSLRGLWQPQHF. CDR3 in DNA: TGTGCCAGCAGCCTCAGGGGGCTATGGCAGCCCCAGCATTTT.

The J gene is TRBJ1-5, the V gene TRBV5-6, with D hard to call. Deletions cut 2 bases from V and 0 bases from J, with 9 bases between. This CDR3 is built from 15 residues. CDR1 and CDR2 (germline): SGHDT, YYEEEE. The CDR3 DNA is TGTGCCAGCAGCTTTACGTACAATAGCAATCAGCCCCAGCATTTT. Protein: CASSFTYNSNQPQHF.

The chain joins TRBV5-1 to TRBJ2-2; D gene uncertain. CDR3 length: 13 amino acids. The germline V gene has CDR1 SGHRS and CDR2 YFSETQ. V was cut by 2 bases and J by 7 bases, with 9 bases left in between. The CDR3 is CASSFPGGGELFF. Here the CDR3 DNA reads TGCGCCAGCAGCTTTCCGGGTGGCGGGGAGCTGTTTTTT.

A note on this clone: Other DNA sequences in this specimen translate into the identical CDR3. The chain recombines TRBV20-1 with TRBJ2-5; D is undetermined. CDR3 length: 10 amino acids. V was shortened by 1 base and J by 5 bases, with 2 bases between the two germline ends. Germline values: CDR1 DFQATT, CDR2 SNEGSKA (reference sequence). The CDR3 nucleotides are TGCAGTGCTAGAGGCGAGACCCAGTACTTC. This gives the protein CSARGETQYF.

In its sample, this clone was seen a few times. The chain employs TRBV21-1 and TRBJ1-2. TRBV21-1 is an annotated pseudogene. CDR3 length: 14 residues. In DNA form, the CDR3 reads TGTGCCAGCAGCAAAGTCTGGTCTGCGAGGGGCTACACCTTC. This encodes CASSKVWSARGYTF.

The chain recombines TRBV7-2 with TRBJ2-7; D remains ambiguous. Per germline, CDR1 SGHTA and CDR2 FQGNSA. The CDR3 length is 13 residues. V was clipped by 3 bases and J by 7 bases, with 13 bases between them. In DNA, the CDR3 is TGTGCCAGCAGCTTTATTCAAGCTAGTGAGCAGTACTTC. The encoded protein is CASSFIQASEQYF.

The V call is TRBV29-1, the J call TRBJ1-1; TRBD1 matches at 7 bases. V shed 7 bases and J 4 bases; nucleotides not matched to a gene: 9. The CDR3 has 13 amino acids. Germline-derived CDR1 and CDR2 are SQVTM and ANQGSEA. The CDR3 DNA reads TGCAGCGGTGGACAGGCCGTTCTCACTGAAGCTTTCTTT. As protein: CSGGQAVLTEAFF. Full variable domain (remainder filled in from reference TRBV29-1 and TRBJ1-1): SAVISQKPSRDICQRGTSLTIQCQVDSQVTMMFWYRQQPGQSLTLIATANQGSEATYESGFVIDKFPISRPNLTFSTLTVSNMSPEDSSIYLCSGGQAVLTEAFFGQGTRLTVV.

This clone appeared many times. This chain uses TRBV2 with TRBJ2-1; TRBD1 agrees at 7 bases. CDR1 and CDR2 from the germline V gene are SNHLY and FYNNEI. The CDR3 length is 13 residues. V lost 3 bases, J lost 7 bases, and 3 bases stayed unmatched. CDR3 sequence (DNA): TGTGCCAGCAGTGACCAGACAGGGAATGAGCAGTTCTTC. Protein sequence: CASSDQTGNEQFF.

This clone was seen just once. V gene TRBV18 combines with J gene TRBJ2-5; D possibly corresponds to TRBD2 (6 bases). Germline V lookup: CDR1 KGHSH, CDR2 LQKENI. This CDR3 has 16 amino acids. V lost 4 bases and J lost 1, with 16 bases in between. CDR3 sequence (DNA): TGTGCCAGCTCACTTCGGACTCGGGGGATCCAAGAGACCCAGTACTTC. This sequence encodes CASSLRTRGIQETQYF.